Below, 27 T cell receptor beta chains from the same sample are listed, as sequenced in a study of T cell responses to AZD1222 COVID-19 vaccine. Assay: immunoSEQ multiplex PCR; the TCRdb copy retains only in-frame clones and omits some. This table has 110,000 to 150,000 clones, 90% appearing once. The input for sequencing was peripheral blood, taken on day 0 of AZD1222 vaccination. Receptors originate from an adult in good health.

This chain uses TRBV19 with TRBJ1-4; 7 nucleotides line up with TRBD1. Germline lookup yields CDR1 LNHDA and CDR2 SQIVND (reference sequence). The CDR3 has 14 residues. Trimming at V came to 4 bases and at J to 10 bases, leaving 9 bases not matched to a gene. This CDR3 reads CASSTDLYRGKLFF. In nucleotides, the CDR3 is TGTGCCAGTAGTACGGACCTTTACAGGGGAAAACTGTTTTTT.

This clone was seen a handful of times. The gene calls are TRBV10-3 and TRBJ1-1; perhaps TRBD1 as D (5 bases). Germline-derived CDR1 and CDR2 are ENHRY and SYGVKD. V lost 0 bases, J lost 1 base, and 21 bases lay in between. There are 19 residues in the CDR3. The CDR3 sequence is CAISESTTGVWVPNTEAFF. The CDR3 coding sequence is TGTGCCATCAGTGAGTCGACGACGGGGGTATGGGTACCGAACACTGAAGCTTTCTTT.

The chain couples TRBV28 to TRBJ2-7; 7 bases are shared with TRBD1. The trim removed 7 bases at V and 0 bases at J, leaving 12 bases unmatched. Germline assignment: CDR1 MDHEN and CDR2 SYDVKM. This CDR3 region has 16 residues. The CDR3 loop is CASKPPGAGGSYEQYF. In DNA, the CDR3 is TGTGCCAGCAAACCCCCTGGGGCAGGGGGCTCCTACGAGCAGTACTTC.

Points on this clone: The junction and the germline gene differ at one end; a read error may be behind it. The chain carries TRBV11-3 and TRBJ2-4; D not certain. CDR1 and CDR2 from the germline V gene are SGHNT and YENEEA. This CDR3 region has 11 residues. CDR3 nucleotides: TGTGCCAGCAGTGGTGGCCCAGACATCTATTTC. Translating it yields CASSGGPDIYF.

The chain combines TRBV9 with TRBJ2-1, with D possibly called TRBD1 or TRBD2 (5 bases each). Per germline, CDR1 SGDLS and CDR2 YYNGEE. Trimming stripped 5 bases from V and 5 bases from J, with 17 bases between. The CDR3 is 15 residues long. The DNA of the CDR3 is TGTGCCAGCAGAGACCCACGGGGACCCGACAATGAGCAGTTCTTC. It codes for CASRDPRGPDNEQFF.

The chain combines TRBV5-1 with TRBJ1-6, with D possibly TRBD1 on 6 matching bases. This CDR3 region has 13 residues. Between the trimmed V and J ends, which lost 2 bases and 7 bases, there was a span of 7 bases. Germline V gene sequence: CDR1 SGHRS, CDR2 YFSETQ. The CDR3 loop reads CASSFTGNSPLHF. CDR3 sequence (DNA): TGCGCCAGCAGCTTCACAGGGAATTCACCCCTCCACTTT.

The V gene is TRBV3-1 (or the pseudogene TRBV3-2), the J gene TRBJ1-4; the D gene is possibly TRBD1 (5 bases). The CDR3 has 16 residues. Germline loops: CDR1 LGHDT, CDR2 YNNKEL (reference sequence). V shed 0 bases and J shed 10 bases, with 18 bases lying between them. The CDR3 DNA is TGTGCCAGCAGCCAAGATATCCCGGGCCTGGGGACAAAACTGTTTTTT. Amino acids: CASSQDIPGLGTKLFF.

CDR3 loop: CASSHGGLDTGELFF. CDR3 in DNA: TGTGCCAGCAGCCACGGGGGTCTGGACACCGGGGAGCTGTTTTTT. The chain couples TRBV5-6 to TRBJ2-2, with D maybe TRBD2 (6 bases). The CDR3 length is 15 residues. Trimming took 4 bases from V and 3 from J, leaving 13 bases between them. CDR1 and CDR2 (germline): SGHDT, YYEEEE.

CDR3 nucleotide sequence: TGCGCCAGCAGCTTCACACGGGGCGCCGACACTGAAGCTTTCTTT. It codes for CASSFTRGADTEAFF. The rearrangement links TRBV5-1 to TRBJ1-1; maybe TRBD1 (5 bases). Trimming left V 2 bases short and J 3 bases short, with 14 bases between. There are 15 residues in the CDR3. Germline CDR1 is SGHRS and CDR2 is YFSETQ.

This chain connects TRBV27 to TRBJ1-4; D gene uncertain. Germline values: CDR1 MNHEY, CDR2 SMNVEV (reference sequence). This CDR3 has 16 residues. V was trimmed by 0 bases and J by 2 bases, leaving 10 bases between them. The CDR3 region is CASSLSRVPTNEKLFF. In DNA, the CDR3 is TGTGCCAGCAGTTTATCAAGGGTTCCCACTAATGAAAAACTGTTTTTT.

Only one count was recorded for this clone. This chain connects TRBV14 to TRBJ2-3; D perhaps matches TRBD1 (5 bases). Germline-derived CDR1 and CDR2 are SGHDN and FVKESK. Trimming left V 4 bases short and J 7 bases short, with 6 bases between. The length of the CDR3 is 11 residues. The CDR3 nucleotides are TGTGCCAGCAGCCCAGGGTATACGCAGTATTTT. Translation gives CASSPGYTQYF.

This chain links TRBV25-1 with TRBJ2-7, with D unresolved. V was trimmed by 8 bases and J by 2 bases, leaving 10 bases between them. Germline values: CDR1 MGHDK, CDR2 SYGVNS. This CDR3 region has 12 residues. CDR3 nucleotide sequence: TGTGCCAGCTGGAACTCCCCCTACGAGCAGTACTTC. Residues: CASWNSPYEQYF.

This clone was counted only a few times. The chain joins TRBV6-4 to TRBJ2-2, with a possible D match to TRBD2 (6 bases). The CDR3 covers 19 residues. CDR1 is MRHNA and CDR2 is SNTAGT in the germline V gene. V lost 2 bases to trimming and J lost 1 base, with 20 bases between them. CDR3 protein: CASSDRHGPTSRNTGELFF. CDR3 nucleotides: TGTGCCAGCAGTGACCGGCACGGACCAACTAGCAGGAACACCGGGGAGCTGTTTTTT.

This sequence joins TRBV9 and TRBJ2-3, with TRBD1 as a possible D gene (6 bases). With 4 bases removed from V and 4 bases from J, the gap between germline ends came to 16 bases. CDR1 and CDR2 from the germline V gene are SGDLS and YYNGEE. This CDR3 region has 15 residues. CDR3: CASSNRTVRPDTQYF. The CDR3 nucleotides are TGTGCCAGCAGCAACCGGACAGTCCGACCAGATACGCAGTATTTT. Full variable domain (missing parts from reference TRBV9 and TRBJ2-3): DSGVTQTPKHLITATGQRVTLRCSPRSGDLSVYWYQQSLDQGLQFLIQYYNGEERAKGNILERFSAQQFPDLHSELNLSSLELGDSALYFCASSNRTVRPDTQYFGPGTRLTVL.

This CDR3 is CASHPASLPYEQYF. The CDR3 DNA is TGTGCCAGCCACCCGGCTAGCCTCCCCTACGAGCAGTACTTC. This sequence joins TRBV27 and TRBJ2-7; maybe TRBD2 (5 bases). V was cut by 8 bases and J by 2 bases, with 16 bases left in between. This CDR3 has 14 residues. Per germline, CDR1 MNHEY and CDR2 SMNVEV (reference sequence).

The V and J genes are TRBV7-2 and TRBJ2-3, with a possible D match to TRBD2 (5 bases). V gave up 5 bases and J gave up 4 bases, with 16 bases separating them. The CDR3 contains 15 residues. Germline CDR1 is SGHTA and CDR2 is FQGNSA. The CDR3 sequence: CASSPMRAVSDTQYF. In nucleotides, the CDR3 is TGTGCCAGCAGCCCGATGCGGGCGGTCTCAGATACGCAGTATTTT.

This clone was counted only a few times. The rearrangement uses TRBV30 and TRBJ2-1; D not certain. Trimming left V 2 bases short and J 12 bases short, with 14 bases between. Germline CDR1 GTSNPN, CDR2 SVGIG (reference sequence). The CDR3 extends over 12 amino acids. DNA of the CDR3: TGTGCCTGGAGTACAGCTACAATGAGGCAGTTCTTC. This encodes CAWSTATMRQFF.

The J gene is TRBJ1-2, the V gene TRBV4-1; D is ambiguous. The germline V gene encodes CDR1 MGHRA and CDR2 YSYEKL. The CDR3 contains 16 residues. V was cut by 0 bases and J by 7 bases, with 18 bases left in between. The CDR3 nucleotides read TGCGCCAGCAGCCAAGAGGATAGTGGCAGCTGGGGTGGCTACACCTTC. Its translation: CASSQEDSGSWGGYTF.

This clone was detected ten times or more. J is TRBJ1-1 and V is TRBV27, with D possibly matching TRBD1 (6 bases). The CDR3 has 15 amino acids. Germline loops: CDR1 MNHEY, CDR2 SMNVEV (reference sequence). Trimming pared 5 bases from V and 3 bases from J, leaving 16 bases between. The DNA for the CDR3 is TGTGCCAGCAGTCTTCTCGGGGGCGCGGACACTGAAGCTTTCTTT. Translated: CASSLLGGADTEAFF.

The chain carries TRBV3-1 (or the pseudogene TRBV3-2) and TRBJ1-2, with D perhaps TRBD1 (5 bases). Trimming cost V 4 bases and J 0 bases, with 6 bases left between them. The CDR3 length is 13 residues. Germline CDR1 is LGHDT and CDR2 is YNNKEL (reference sequence). The CDR3 DNA sequence: TGTGCCAGCAGCCTGACAGCTAACTATGGCTACACCTTC. Protein product: CASSLTANYGYTF.

This chain uses TRBV6-1 with TRBJ1-5; D is possibly TRBD1 (5 bases). V was cut by 2 bases and J by 4 bases, with 18 bases left in between. The length of the CDR3 is 17 residues. Looked up from germline, CDR1 is MNHNS and CDR2 is SASEGT. Here the CDR3 reads CASSESGPGSRNQPQHF. CDR3 nucleotide sequence: TGTGCCAGCAGTGAAAGCGGCCCAGGGAGTAGGAATCAGCCCCAGCATTTT.

The sample holds one count of this clone. The J gene is TRBJ1-1, the V gene TRBV23-1, with D unresolved. TRBV23-1 carries the ORF label, with uncertain function. With 8 bases removed from V and 8 bases from J, the gap between germline ends came to 15 bases. This CDR3 has 12 amino acids. The CDR3 here is CASPPRKEEAFF. The CDR3 DNA follows: TGCGCCAGCCCACCGAGGAAAGAAGAAGCTTTCTTT.

V usage is TRBV10-3 and J usage is TRBJ1-1; the D is unclear. CDR3 length equals 14 residues. Per germline, CDR1 ENHRY and CDR2 SYGVKD. The V gene lost 0 bases and the J gene lost 4 bases, with 9 bases spanning the gap. This chain's CDR3 is CAISESGRTTEAFF. CDR3 nucleotide sequence: TGTGCCATCAGTGAGTCGGGCAGGACCACTGAAGCTTTCTTT.

V usage is TRBV7-8 and J usage is TRBJ2-1; no clear D gene. This CDR3 region has 15 residues. CDR1 is SGHVS and CDR2 is FQNEAQ in the germline V gene. V shed 7 bases and J shed 9 bases, with 22 bases lying between them. The chain's CDR3 is CASTLRRVGFGEQFF. The CDR3, as DNA: TGTGCCAGCACCCTTAGACGGGTAGGGTTCGGTGAGCAGTTCTTC.

As concerns this clone: Within the sample, other DNA sequences also encode this same CDR3. V and J are TRBV11-3 and TRBJ2-5; 10 bases line up with TRBD1. V lost 3 bases, J lost 1 base, and 5 bases stayed unmatched. In germline, CDR1 is SGHNT, CDR2 YENEEA. CDR3 length: 16 amino acids. The CDR3 DNA sequence: TGTGCCAGCAGCTTTGGACAGGGGGGGGGCCAAGAGACCCAGTACTTC. This gives the protein CASSFGQGGGQETQYF.

The V gene is TRBV4-1, the J gene TRBJ1-2; D perhaps matches TRBD1 (6 bases). The CDR3 runs 15 residues. V dropped 3 bases and J dropped 7 bases, with 18 bases sitting between them. In germline, CDR1 is MGHRA, CDR2 YSYEKL. The CDR3 sequence is CASSQAGGARGGYTF. Written as DNA, the CDR3 is TGCGCCAGCAGCCAGGCGGGGGGGGCGCGGGGTGGCTACACCTTC.

The chain joins TRBV7-3 to TRBJ1-1; 7 bases fit TRBD1. The CDR3 runs 13 residues. Germline lookup yields CDR1 SGHTA and CDR2 FQGTGA. The trim removed 0 bases at V and 7 bases at J, leaving 2 bases unmatched. CDR3 region: CASSLTWDSEAFF. In DNA form, the CDR3 reads TGTGCCAGCAGCTTAACTTGGGACAGTGAAGCTTTCTTT.